These 20 T cell receptor beta chains were sequenced from one sample in a study of metastatic and nonmetastatic thyroid tumors. TCRdb recomputed clones from the PCR reads via MiXCR. The sample comprises more than 20,000 clones, around 18% of which are singletons, and around 2.5% rests with the top ten. Until they underwent thyroid surgery, no patient had received any treatment. The source material was adjacent normal tissue. The source is a male donor with papillary thyroid cancer or a benign thyroid nodule (not recorded which). Some clones in this sample may be carry-over from other donors' samples.

This clone was recorded many times. A much larger clone is a single base away; this may be a read error. Other DNA sequences within the sample encode an identical CDR3. The chain carries TRBV20-1 and TRBJ1-1; D remains ambiguous. Germline V gene lookup returns CDR1 DFQATT and CDR2 SNEGSKA (reference sequence). This CDR3 has 14 amino acids. The CDR3 nucleotides are TGCAGTGCCCAAGATGTGGAATTAAACACAGAAGCTTTCTTT. This translates into CSAQDVELNTEAFF.

Sample share makes this clone medium-sized (0.01 to 0.1%). This CDR3 is also generated by other DNA sequences in the sample. The chain joins TRBV10-3 to TRBJ2-1; D is perhaps TRBD2 (6 bases). Germline V CDR1 and CDR2: ENHRY, SYGVKD. The CDR3 has 13 amino acids. V shed 0 bases and J shed 10 bases, with 10 bases lying between them. CDR3: CAISESLSGEQFF. The CDR3 DNA is TGTGCCATCAGTGAGTCTTTGAGCGGGGAGCAGTTCTTC.

This clone was observed at least ten times. The rearrangement uses TRBV7-2 and TRBJ1-3, with 12 bases fitting TRBD1. This CDR3 has 17 amino acids. Germline assignment: CDR1 SGHTA and CDR2 FQGNSA. Germline trimming cut 5 bases from V and 0 bases from J; bases unmatched to any gene: 5. CDR3 coding DNA: TGTGCCAGCAGCGCGGGACAGGGGGCCACCTCTGGAAACACCATATATTTT. Residues: CASSAGQGATSGNTIYF. Combining the CDR3 with reference TRBV7-2 and TRBJ1-3 gives the whole variable domain GAGVSQSPSNKVTEKGKDVELRCDPISGHTALYWYRQSLGQGLEFLIYFQGNSAPDKSGLPSDRFSAERTGGSVSTLTIQRTQQEDSAVYLCASSAGQGATSGNTIYFGEGSWLTVV.

About this clone: Given the absence of the conserved phenylalanine or tryptophan at the CDR3 end, a read error is likely. This sequence joins TRBV10-3 and TRBJ1-2; D gene unclear. The CDR3 is made up of 14 amino acids. Germline assignment: CDR1 ENHRY and CDR2 SYGVKD. The chain's CDR3 is CAIRPVLANYGYTL. The CDR3, as DNA: TGCGCCATCAGACCGGTCTTAGCTAACTATGGCTACACCCTC.

A single count supports this clone. The germline gene is not matched at one end of the junction; a read error may be the cause. The chain carries TRBV30 and TRBJ2-2, with a weak D call TRBD2 (7 bases). CDR3 length: 15 amino acids. Germline assignment: CDR1 GTSNPN and CDR2 SVGIG (reference sequence). In nucleotides, the CDR3 is TGTGCCTGGAGTGTAGTGGGGGGGCCAACCGGTGAGCAGTTTTTT. Translating it yields CAWSVVGGPTGEQFF. Full variable domain (outside the CDR3, taken from reference TRBV30 and TRBJ2-2): SQTIHQWPATLVQPVGSPLSLECTVEGTSNPNLYWYRQAAGRGLQLLFYSVGIGQISSEVPQNLSASRPQDRQFILSSKKLLLSDSGFYLCAWSVVGGPTGEQFFGEGSRLTVL.

This clone was seen ten or more times. The chain links TRBV28 to TRBJ1-1, with TRBD1 matching 7 bases. The length of the CDR3 is 16 residues. V trimming: 4 bases; J trimming: 5 bases; junction bases outside the gene matches: 13. Per the germline V gene, CDR1 is MDHEN and CDR2 is SYDVKM. In nucleotides, the CDR3 is TGTGCCAGCAGTTCTACACAACAGGGGCCTGGGACTGAAGCTTTCTTT. Its translation: CASSSTQQGPGTEAFF.

This clone was counted at least ten times. A read error may explain this, as a much larger clone is one base away. The rearrangement joins TRBV10-2 to TRBJ2-1, with TRBD2 as a possible D gene (5 bases). The CDR3 is made up of 15 amino acids. Germline V gives CDR1 WSHSY, CDR2 SAAADI. Trimming removed 6 bases at V and 1 base at J, with 13 bases between. The CDR3 loop reads CASRRTGGSYNEQFF. The CDR3, as DNA: TGCGCCAGCAGAAGGACTGGCGGTTCCTACAATGAGCAGTTCTTC.

The V call is TRBV30, the J call TRBJ2-7; unclear D gene. There are 15 residues in the CDR3. Per germline, CDR1 GTSNPN and CDR2 SVGIG (reference sequence). Trimming removed 4 bases at V and 5 bases at J, with 21 bases between. This CDR3 reads CAWIPDGVADNEQYF. As DNA, the CDR3 is TGTGCCTGGATCCCAGATGGGGTCGCAGACAACGAGCAGTACTTC.

In this sample, this clone turned up many times. This rearrangement joins TRBV18 to TRBJ1-1; no clear D. This CDR3 contains 14 residues. CDR1 is KGHSH and CDR2 is LQKENI in the germline V gene. V was trimmed by 1 base and J by 3 bases, leaving 9 bases between them. Written as DNA, the CDR3 is TGTGCCAGCTCACCACGGGATTCGGACACTGAAGCTTTCTTT. Its protein product is CASSPRDSDTEAFF.

The J gene is TRBJ2-7, the V gene TRBV10-1; D could derive from TRBD1 or TRBD2 (6 bases each). The CDR3 runs to 15 residues. The ends were cut back, 3 bases at V and 1 base at J, with 13 bases in the middle. In germline, CDR1 is WNHNN, CDR2 SYGVQD (reference sequence). CDR3 sequence reads: CASSEGGTLSYEQYF. The CDR3 bases are TGCGCCAGCAGTGAAGGGGGGACACTGTCCTACGAGCAGTACTTC.

This clone has at least ten counts. The chain uses TRBV5-6 and TRBJ2-2; the match to TRBD2 covers 7 bases. Germline values: CDR1 SGHDT, CDR2 YYEEEE. V dropped 1 base and J dropped 4; count of bases not matched to a gene: 1. The CDR3 loop spans 14 amino acids. The CDR3 here is CASSLWGGTGELFF. Written as DNA, the CDR3 is TGTGCCAGCAGCTTGTGGGGGGGCACCGGGGAGCTGTTTTTT.

This clone was detected many times. The sample holds other DNA sequences that translate to the same CDR3. The J gene is TRBJ1-1, the V gene TRBV3-1; 10 nucleotides line up with TRBD1. The CDR3 is 15 amino acids. Losses at the gene ends were 4 bases for V and 5 bases for J; bases not matched to a gene: 7. CDR1 and CDR2 from the germline V gene are LGHDT and YNNKEL (reference sequence). CDR3 sequence (DNA): TGTGCCAGCAGCCTCCGGGACAGGGGCGGTACTGAAGCTTTCTTT. It encodes CASSLRDRGGTEAFF.

At least ten counts were recorded for this clone. The V gene is TRBV11-3, the J gene TRBJ2-1; 9 nucleotides line up with TRBD1. V gave up 5 bases and J gave up 6 bases; unmatched junction bases: 5. CDR1 and CDR2 (germline): SGHNT, YENEEA. This CDR3 is built from 14 residues. This CDR3 is CASSPTTGGNEQFF. For the CDR3, the DNA is TGTGCCAGCAGCCCGACGACAGGGGGCAATGAGCAGTTCTTC. The whole variable domain, remainder taken from reference TRBV11-3 and TRBJ2-1, is EAGVVQSPRYKIIEKKQPVAFWCNPISGHNTLYWYLQNLGQGPELLIRYENEEAVDDSQLPKDRFSAERLKGVDSTLKIQPAELGDSAVYLCASSPTTGGNEQFFGPGTRLTVL.

This clone came up a few times. This rearrangement joins TRBV24-1 to TRBJ2-3; TRBD1 or TRBD2 may be the D gene (5 bases each). The V end was cut by 7 bases, the J end by 3 bases, with 13 bases between. Per the germline V gene, CDR1 is KGHDR and CDR2 is SFDVKD. CDR3 length equals 14 residues. CDR3 nucleotide sequence: TGTGCCACCAGCCGGGACGGTGATACAGATACGCAGTATTTT. Protein: CATSRDGDTDTQYF.

There are many counts of this clone. The genes are TRBV14 and TRBJ2-7; D tentatively fits TRBD1 or TRBD2 (5 bases each). The CDR3 extends over 16 amino acids. Germline assignment: CDR1 SGHDN and CDR2 FVKESK. V gave up 4 bases and J gave up 3 bases, with 19 bases separating them. The CDR3 reads CASSRTLRGAGYEQYF. CDR3 DNA: TGTGCCAGCAGCCGAACCCTGCGAGGGGCGGGCTACGAGCAGTACTTC.

On this clone: The germline gene is not matched at one end of the junction; a read error may be the cause. This sequence joins TRBV20-1 and TRBJ2-4; TRBD2 might be the D (5 bases). Germline V gene data show CDR1 as DFQATT and CDR2 as SNEGSKA (reference sequence). This CDR3 has 16 residues. The CDR3, as DNA: TGCAGTGCTAGAGGGGTGATGACCCTAGCCAAAATCATTCAGTACTTC. This gives the protein CSARGVMTLAKIIQYF.

By share of the sample, this clone is medium-sized. The CDR3 DNA is TGTGCCAGCACCACCCCCAGCCTGTACGAGCAGTACTTC. Protein: CASTTPSLYEQYF. The J gene is TRBJ2-7, the V gene TRBV28; unclear D gene. The CDR3 spans 13 residues. Deletions cut 7 bases from V and 4 bases from J, with 14 bases between. Germline CDR1 and CDR2: MDHEN and SYDVKM.

This clone came up a few times. The gene calls are TRBV6-5 and TRBJ1-6; D call uncertain. CDR3 size: 16 residues. Germline V gene data show CDR1 as MNHEY and CDR2 as SVGAGI. V was clipped by 2 bases and J by 10 bases, with 18 bases between them. The DNA of the CDR3 is TGTGCCAGCAGTTACACGGACTTCAGTCTGGGGTCACCCCTCCACTTT. Amino acid sequence: CASSYTDFSLGSPLHF.

This clone has at least ten counts. V and J are TRBV9 and TRBJ2-5; D may match TRBD1 or TRBD2 (5 bases each). This CDR3 spans 18 amino acids. Trimming pared 4 bases from V and 1 base from J, leaving 23 bases between. Germline assignment: CDR1 SGDLS and CDR2 YYNGEE. The CDR3, as DNA: TGTGCCAGCAGCTCCAACTGGGACGCCGCGTCTCTCCAAGAGACCCAGTACTTC. The encoded protein is CASSSNWDAASLQETQYF.

This clone was recorded many times. The genes are TRBV4-2 and TRBJ2-7; D is perhaps TRBD1 or TRBD2 (5 bases each). V lost 4 bases and J lost 4, with 14 bases in between. This CDR3 has 14 amino acids. Germline CDR1 and CDR2: LGHNA and YNFKEQ. DNA for the CDR3: TGTGCCAGCAGCCTCCCCGGGGCGCTTTACGAGCAGTACTTC. Its protein product is CASSLPGALYEQYF.